Below are 16 T cell receptor beta chains sequenced from a single sample in a study of T cell responses to AZD1222 COVID-19 vaccine. Libraries were prepared by immunoSEQ multiplex PCR; TCRdb keeps only in-frame clonotypes and omits some of them. The data contain roughly 150,000 clones, about nine tenths of them singletons. The sequencing used peripheral blood, collected 28 days after the second AZD1222 dose. Receptors originate from an adult who received the AZD1222 COVID-19 vaccine.

This clone has a handful of counts. The chain is built from TRBV6-2 or TRBV6-3 and TRBJ1-5; TRBD1 agrees at 8 bases. This CDR3 region has 16 residues. Germline V gives CDR1 MNHEY, CDR2 SVGEGT. Unmatched junction bases numbered 10, after V lost 5 bases and J lost 4 bases. The CDR3 nucleotides are TGTGCCAGCAGTAAATCTTGGACAGGGTTGAATCAGCCCCAGCATTTT. Amino acids: CASSKSWTGLNQPQHF.

The CDR3, as DNA: TGTGCCAGCAGTTTTGGGTCCGGTGGTCGTTGGCCCCAGCATTTT. It specifies CASSFGSGGRWPQHF. V usage is TRBV27 and J usage is TRBJ1-5; D is uncertain. CDR1 is MNHEY and CDR2 is SMNVEV in the germline V gene (reference sequence). The CDR3 has 15 amino acids. Trimming shortened V by 3 bases and J by 9 bases, and 18 bases separated the two germline ends.

This clone was recorded once. The J gene is TRBJ2-1, the V gene TRBV20-1, with a possible D match to TRBD1 (6 bases). The germline V gene encodes CDR1 DFQATT and CDR2 SNEGSKA (reference sequence). The ends were cut back, 6 bases at V and 15 bases at J, with 18 bases in the middle. The CDR3 contains 11 residues. DNA for the CDR3: TGCAGTGCCCTTATGACAGGCGGTCGGTTCTTC. It yields the protein CSALMTGGRFF.

The V call is TRBV5-1, the J call TRBJ1-3, with 8 bases fitting TRBD1. Germline CDR1 SGHRS, CDR2 YFSETQ. V lost 4 bases, J lost 3 bases, and 3 bases stayed unmatched. This CDR3 has 14 amino acids. The CDR3 DNA sequence: TGCGCCAGCAGCAACGACAGGGGTGGAAACACCATATATTTT. It specifies CASSNDRGGNTIYF.

The chain couples TRBV19 to TRBJ1-5, with D tentatively TRBD1 (5 bases). Germline loops: CDR1 LNHDA, CDR2 SQIVND (reference sequence). The V and J ends lost 7 bases and 4 bases respectively, with 8 bases between them. The CDR3 runs 12 residues. In DNA form, the CDR3 reads TGTGCCAGTAACGGGGGGAATCAGCCCCAGCATTTT. Its translation: CASNGGNQPQHF. Complete variable domain (other parts from reference TRBV19 and TRBJ1-5): DGGITQSPKYLFRKEGQNVTLSCEQNLNHDAMYWYRQDPGQGLRLIYYSQIVNDFQKGDIAEGYSVSREKKESFPLTVTSAQKNPTAFYLCASNGGNQPQHFGDGTRLSIL.

The V gene is TRBV15, the J gene TRBJ2-3; 10 bases agree with TRBD2. This CDR3 has 15 residues. Germline values: CDR1 LNHNV, CDR2 YYDKDF (reference sequence). The V gene end was trimmed by 6 bases and the J gene end by 0 bases; junction bases not matched to a gene: 3. The CDR3 DNA reads as TGTGCCACCAGTCCGACTAGCGGGAGCACAGATACGCAGTATTTT. Encoded protein: CATSPTSGSTDTQYF.

The V call is TRBV24-1, the J call TRBJ1-2, with TRBD1 matching 9 bases. The CDR3 length is 16 residues. Losses at the gene ends were 2 bases for V and 4 bases for J; bases not matched to a gene: 7. CDR1 and CDR2 from the germline V gene are KGHDR and SFDVKD. The CDR3 DNA reads as TGTGCCACCAGTGATTACCACCCGGGACAGGGCTATGGCTACACCTTC. Its protein product is CATSDYHPGQGYGYTF.

The V gene is TRBV4-1, the J gene TRBJ2-6; 9 nucleotides align to TRBD1. This CDR3 spans 14 amino acids. Germline-derived CDR1 and CDR2 are MGHRA and YSYEKL. The V gene end was trimmed by 10 bases and the J gene end by 3 bases; junction bases not matched to a gene: 4. CDR3 sequence: CATGTGFGANVLTF. The CDR3 bases are TGCGCCACCGGGACAGGGTTTGGGGCCAACGTCCTGACTTTC.

J is TRBJ2-3 and V is TRBV6-6; D unclear. V dropped 5 bases and J dropped 2 bases, with 17 bases sitting between them. Germline loops: CDR1 MNHNY, CDR2 SVGAGI (reference sequence). The CDR3 totals 16 residues. CDR3 nucleotides: TGTGCCAGCAGTCTTCCTCAGGTGGGCAACACAGATACGCAGTATTTT. Residues: CASSLPQVGNTDTQYF.

This clone was detected only once. V is TRBV11-2 and J is TRBJ2-7; the D gene is possibly TRBD1 (6 bases). The germline V gene encodes CDR1 SGHAT and CDR2 FQNNGV. This CDR3 contains 14 residues. The V and J ends lost 7 bases and 3 bases respectively, with 16 bases between them. CDR3: CASNLNRVGYEQYF. The CDR3 region has the DNA TGTGCCAGCAACCTGAACAGGGTAGGCTACGAGCAGTACTTC.

The gene calls are TRBV7-8 and TRBJ2-7, with 12 bases aligning to TRBD2. This CDR3 contains 15 residues. The J segment lost 5 bases and the V segment lost 1 base, leaving 3 bases of the junction unmatched. Germline CDR1 and CDR2: SGHVS and FQNEAQ. CDR3 in amino acids: CASSLGSSGGDEQYF. The CDR3 region has the DNA TGTGCCAGCAGCTTAGGCTCTAGCGGGGGGGACGAGCAGTACTTC.

Ten or more counts support this clone. The rearrangement joins TRBV19 to TRBJ1-2; 11 bases align to TRBD1. CDR3 size: 14 residues. With V trimmed by 9 bases and J by 8 bases, 11 bases remained unmatched. Germline V lookup: CDR1 LNHDA, CDR2 SQIVND (reference sequence). CDR3 bases: TGTGCCAGCGTCTCCGGGACAGGGGGAATAGGCTACACCTTC. The encoded protein is CASVSGTGGIGYTF.

The chain carries TRBV27 and TRBJ2-2; D remains unclear. Trimming removed 6 bases at V and 6 bases at J, with 5 bases between. The CDR3 loop spans 11 amino acids. Per the germline V gene, CDR1 is MNHEY and CDR2 is SMNVEV (reference sequence). The CDR3 spells CASRHAGELFF. DNA for the CDR3: TGTGCCAGCAGACATGCCGGGGAGCTGTTTTTT.

The rearrangement links TRBV28 to TRBJ2-7; D is ambiguous. The length of the CDR3 is 15 residues. CDR1 and CDR2 from the germline V gene are MDHEN and SYDVKM. Trimming removed 2 bases from V and 0 bases from J, with 11 bases in between. DNA for the CDR3: TGTGCCAGCAGTTTAGAAGAATCGAGCTCCTACGAGCAGTACTTC. Its translation is CASSLEESSSYEQYF. The full variable domain, completed using reference TRBV28 and TRBJ2-7, is DVKVTQSSRYLVKRTGEKVFLECVQDMDHENMFWYRQDPGLGLRLIYFSYDVKMKEKGDIPEGYSVSREKKERFSLILESASTNQTSMYLCASSLEESSSYEQYFGPGTRLTVT.

The rearrangement joins TRBV7-8 to TRBJ1-5; maybe TRBD1 (5 bases). Looked up from germline, CDR1 is SGHVS and CDR2 is FQNEAQ. Trimming removed 4 bases from V and 0 bases from J, with 19 bases in between. The CDR3 has 18 residues. The CDR3 spells CASSYSRDGRFSNQPQHF. The CDR3 DNA reads as TGTGCCAGCAGCTACTCCCGGGACGGAAGATTTAGCAATCAGCCCCAGCATTTT.

This chain links TRBV29-1 with TRBJ2-3, with TRBD1 matching 12 bases. The CDR3 runs 14 residues. V shed 7 bases and J 4 bases; nucleotides not matched to a gene: 6. Germline V lookup: CDR1 SQVTM, CDR2 ANQGSEA. CDR3 bases: TGCAGCGAAGGGACAGGGGGCGCGGCAGATACGCAGTATTTT. Encoded protein: CSEGTGGAADTQYF.